The TCR beta chain under discussion was sequenced for a study of shared clonotypes between healthy human individuals. In the source study's methods: ImmunoSEQ sequences covered only the junction and lacked quality scores; filtering therefore differed. TCRdb's table, derived via immunoSEQ multiplex PCR, lists solely in-frame clones and lacks some. Clone size and V and J calls were adopted from that table, with D and trimming inferred from the DNA. The sample carries some 530,000 clones, 78% recorded once. The CDR3 runs to 18 residues. Looked up from germline, CDR1 is MNHNS and CDR2 is SASEGT. V lost 0 bases, J lost 2 bases, and 17 bases lay in between.

This chain joins TRBV6-1 and TRBJ2-4; a weak D match, TRBD1 (6 bases). The source is a woman between 40 and 55 years old in good health. Some clones in this sample may be carry-over from other donors' samples. The sequenced sample consisted of PBMCs. This CDR3 is CASSEAWGQGLTKNIQYF. Here the CDR3 DNA reads TGTGCCAGCAGTGAAGCGTGGGGGCAGGGGTTGACCAAAAACATTCAGTACTTC.